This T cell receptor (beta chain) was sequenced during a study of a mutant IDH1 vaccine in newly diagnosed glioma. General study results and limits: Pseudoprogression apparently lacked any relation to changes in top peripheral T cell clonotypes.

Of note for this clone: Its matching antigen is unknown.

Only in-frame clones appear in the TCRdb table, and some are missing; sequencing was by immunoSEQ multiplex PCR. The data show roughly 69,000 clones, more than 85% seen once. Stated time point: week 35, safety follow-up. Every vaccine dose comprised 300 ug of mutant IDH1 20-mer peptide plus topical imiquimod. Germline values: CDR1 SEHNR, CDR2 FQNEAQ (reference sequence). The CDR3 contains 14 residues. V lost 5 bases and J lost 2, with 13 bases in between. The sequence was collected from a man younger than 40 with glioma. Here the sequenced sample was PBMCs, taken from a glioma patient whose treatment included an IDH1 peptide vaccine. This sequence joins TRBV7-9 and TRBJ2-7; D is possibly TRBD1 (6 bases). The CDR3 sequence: CASSTTGYTYEQYF. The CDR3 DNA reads TGTGCCAGCAGCACCACAGGGTATACCTACGAGCAGTACTTC. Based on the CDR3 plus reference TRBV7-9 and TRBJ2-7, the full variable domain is DTGVSQNPRHKITKRGQNVTFRCDPISEHNRLYWYRQTLGQGPEFLTYFQNEAQLEKSRLLSDRFSAERPKGSFSTLEIQRTEQGDSAMYLCASSTTGYTYEQYFGPGTRLTVT.